A selection of T cell receptor beta chains follows, all from one sample in a study of cytomegalovirus exposure and HLA in healthy donors. TCRdb's copy holds only in-frame clones and misses some; the assay was immunoSEQ multiplex PCR. The table has some 110,000 clones, roughly 72% seen once. Material for sequencing was PBMCs. These TCRs come from a woman aged 18 to 35 in good health and CMV-seropositive. Each CDR3 is given with its conserved first and last residue. A D gene is named only where the DNA matches it firmly. Clone size is shown for a subset of rows, as once, few, many or a class of expanded clone.

NA	NA	TRBJ1-2	TRBV5-1	CASSLADGSYGYTF	TGCGCCAGCAGCTTGGCGGACGGGAGCTATGGCTACACCTTC
NA	NA	TRBJ1-3	TRBV6-5	CASSYAGRGNTIYF	TGTGCCAGCAGTTACGCAGGTCGTGGAAACACCATATATTTT
few	TRBD1	TRBJ2-5	TRBV28	CASSLPDRGPKETQYF	TGTGCCAGCAGTTTACCGGACAGGGGCCCTAAAGAGACCCAGTACTTC
NA	TRBD2	TRBJ2-1	TRBV13	CASSTRLAGDHNEQFF	TGTGCCAGCAGCACCAGACTAGCGGGAGATCACAATGAGCAGTTCTTC
NA	NA	TRBJ1-5	TRBV5-6	CASSLWGSGGQPQHF	TGTGCCAGCAGCTTGTGGGGAAGTGGAGGTCAGCCCCAGCATTTT
once	NA	TRBJ2-3	TRBV4-2	CASSQGSTDTQYF	TGTGCCAGCAGCCAAGGTAGTACAGATACGCAGTATTTT
NA	NA	TRBJ1-1	TRBV5-1	CASSLEGQNTEAFF	TGCGCCAGCAGCTTGGAAGGACAGAACACTGAAGCTTTCTTT
NA	NA	TRBJ2-7	TRBV27	CASSSTGIEQYF	TGTGCCAGCAGTTCCACAGGGATCGAGCAGTACTTC
few	NA	TRBJ1-1	TRBV6-6	CASRTHRVGTEAFF	TGTGCCAGCAGAACTCACAGGGTAGGCACTGAAGCTTTCTTT
few	TRBD2	TRBJ2-5	TRBV4-2	CASSQGTKAQETQYF	TGTGCCAGCAGCCAGGGGACTAAGGCTCAAGAGACCCAGTACTTC
once	NA	TRBJ2-7	TRBV28	CASRTGQGVYEQYF	TGTGCCAGCAGGACGGGACAAGGCGTCTACGAGCAGTACTTC
NA	NA	TRBJ1-2	TRBV21-1	CASSKAHGTGQRGYTF	TGTGCCAGCAGCAAAGCGCATGGGACAGGCCAGCGAGGCTACACCTTC